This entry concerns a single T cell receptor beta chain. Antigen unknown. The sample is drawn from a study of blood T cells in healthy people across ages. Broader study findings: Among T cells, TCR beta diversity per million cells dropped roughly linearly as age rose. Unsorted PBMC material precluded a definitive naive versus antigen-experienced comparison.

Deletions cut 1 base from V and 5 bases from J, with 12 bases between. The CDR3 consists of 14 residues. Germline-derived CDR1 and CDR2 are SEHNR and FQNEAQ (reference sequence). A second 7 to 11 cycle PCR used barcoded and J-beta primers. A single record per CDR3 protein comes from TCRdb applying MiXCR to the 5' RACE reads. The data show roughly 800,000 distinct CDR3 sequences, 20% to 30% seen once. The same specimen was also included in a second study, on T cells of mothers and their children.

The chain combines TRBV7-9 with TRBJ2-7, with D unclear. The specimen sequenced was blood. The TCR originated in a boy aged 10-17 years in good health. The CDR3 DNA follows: TGTGCCAGCAGCTTAGATGCATTCCTCCACGAGCAGTACTTC. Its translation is CASSLDAFLHEQYF. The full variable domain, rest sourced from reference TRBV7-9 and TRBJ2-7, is DTGVSQNPRHKITKRGQNVTFRCDPISEHNRLYWYRQTLGQGPEFLTYFQNEAQLEKSRLLSDRFSAERPKGSFSTLEIQRTEQGDSAMYLCASSLDAFLHEQYFGPGTRLTVT.